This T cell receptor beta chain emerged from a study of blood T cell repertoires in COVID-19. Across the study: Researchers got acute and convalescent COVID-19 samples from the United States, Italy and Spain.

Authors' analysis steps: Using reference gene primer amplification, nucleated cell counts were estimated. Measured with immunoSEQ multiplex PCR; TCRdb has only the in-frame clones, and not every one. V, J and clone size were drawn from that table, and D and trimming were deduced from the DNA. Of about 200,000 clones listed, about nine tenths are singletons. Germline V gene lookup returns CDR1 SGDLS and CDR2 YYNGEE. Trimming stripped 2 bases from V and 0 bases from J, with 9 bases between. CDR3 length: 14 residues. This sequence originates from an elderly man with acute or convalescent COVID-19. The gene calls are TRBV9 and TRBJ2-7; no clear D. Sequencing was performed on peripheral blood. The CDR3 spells CASSVHTSSYEQYF. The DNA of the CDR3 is TGTGCCAGCAGCGTTCATACCAGCTCCTACGAGCAGTACTTC.